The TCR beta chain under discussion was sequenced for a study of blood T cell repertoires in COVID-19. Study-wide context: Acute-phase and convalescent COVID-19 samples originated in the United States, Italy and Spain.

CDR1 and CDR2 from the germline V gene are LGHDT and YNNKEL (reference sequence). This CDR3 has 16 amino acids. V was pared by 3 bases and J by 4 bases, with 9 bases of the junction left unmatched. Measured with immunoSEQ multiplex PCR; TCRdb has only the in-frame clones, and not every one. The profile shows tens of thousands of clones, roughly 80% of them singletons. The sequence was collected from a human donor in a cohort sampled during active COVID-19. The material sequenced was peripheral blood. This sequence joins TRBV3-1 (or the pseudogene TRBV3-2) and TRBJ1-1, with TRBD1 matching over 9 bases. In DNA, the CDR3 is TGTGCCAGCAGCCACCACAGGGGGCATGTGGGCACTGAAGCTTTCTTT. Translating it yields CASSHHRGHVGTEAFF.